The 20 T cell receptor beta chains given below trace back to one sample, sequenced in a study of blood T cell repertoires in COVID-19 (dated by TCRdb to the early 2020s). Library preparation was by the immunoSEQ multiplex PCR assay. The table comes from immuneACCESS by way of TCRdb, which keeps in-frame sequences with V and J called. Part of the clones is missing from these tables; in studies checked, under half for an unresolved V gene and the rest for unknown reasons. The sample yields 330,000 or so clones; more than 90% were counted once. Approximately 18% of the sample belongs to the ten largest clones. Sequenced input: PBMCs or T cells enriched from blood (not recorded which). The receptor source for this set is a woman in her twenties or thirties who had recovered from COVID-19.

V and J are TRBV6-5 and TRBJ1-2; 7 bases map to TRBD1. CDR1 and CDR2 from the germline V gene are MNHEY and SVGAGI. The CDR3 totals 15 residues. The V and J ends lost 0 bases and 3 bases, in that order; junction bases with no gene match: 4. The CDR3 reads CASSYSGRGDYGYTF. CDR3 DNA: TGTGCCAGCAGTTACTCGGGCAGGGGGGACTATGGCTACACCTTC.

The V call is TRBV28, the J call TRBJ2-7; 7 bases align to TRBD1. The ends lost 7 bases at V and 3 bases at J; junction bases unmatched: 12. The CDR3 consists of 15 residues. The germline V gene has CDR1 MDHEN and CDR2 SYDVKM. The CDR3 DNA is TGTGCCAGCAAAAAGACAGGGTATGGGGACTACGAGCAGTACTTC. It is translated as CASKKTGYGDYEQYF. Drawing the rest from reference TRBV28 and TRBJ2-7, the complete variable domain is DVKVTQSSRYLVKRTGEKVFLECVQDMDHENMFWYRQDPGLGLRLIYFSYDVKMKEKGDIPEGYSVSREKKERFSLILESASTNQTSMYLCASKKTGYGDYEQYFGPGTRLTVT.

The V and J genes are TRBV11-2 and TRBJ2-2, with TRBD1 identical over 7 bases. Germline values: CDR1 SGHAT, CDR2 FQNNGV. This CDR3 comprises 13 residues. J was trimmed by 8 bases and V by 5 bases; bases with no gene match: 5. CDR3 protein: CASSRTGEGELFF. In nucleotides, the CDR3 is TGTGCCAGCAGCCGAACAGGGGAGGGGGAGCTGTTTTTT. Full variable domain (outside the CDR3, taken from reference TRBV11-2 and TRBJ2-2): EAGVAQSPRYKIIEKRQSVAFWCNPISGHATLYWYQQILGQGPKLLIQFQNNGVVDDSQLPKDRFSAERLKGVDSTLKIQPAKLEDSAVYLCASSRTGEGELFFGEGSRLTVL.

This rearrangement joins TRBV2 to TRBJ2-1, with 10 bases aligning to TRBD2. With 5 bases clipped from V and 10 bases from J, the junction kept 5 bases outside the gene matches. Germline V lookup: CDR1 SNHLY, CDR2 FYNNEI. The CDR3 totals 13 residues. This chain's CDR3 is CASSSGGAREQFF. The DNA of the CDR3 is TGTGCCAGCAGTAGCGGGGGGGCAAGGGAGCAGTTCTTC.

The chain recombines TRBV19 with TRBJ2-7; TRBD2 matches at 7 bases. The CDR3 sequence is 14 residues long. Germline V CDR1 and CDR2: LNHDA, SQIVND (reference sequence). The ends lost 5 bases at V and 1 base at J; junction bases unmatched: 5. CDR3 protein: CASSLAGESYEQYF. The CDR3 DNA reads as TGTGCCAGTAGTCTCGCGGGAGAGTCCTACGAGCAGTACTTC.

The chain is built from TRBV28 and TRBJ2-1, with 8 bases aligning to TRBD2. The germline V gene encodes CDR1 MDHEN and CDR2 SYDVKM. This CDR3 comprises 15 residues. With V trimmed by 3 bases and J by 4 bases, 5 bases remained unmatched. Here the CDR3 DNA reads TGTGCCAGCAGTTTGTCAGCGGGGGTTTACAATGAGCAGTTCTTC. Translating it yields CASSLSAGVYNEQFF.

V is TRBV6-5 and J is TRBJ1-1, with TRBD1 matching over 7 bases. CDR3 length equals 15 residues. Germline V gene lookup returns CDR1 MNHEY and CDR2 SVGAGI. The trim removed 1 base at V and 1 base at J, leaving 3 bases unmatched. CDR3 nucleotide sequence: TGTGCCAGCAGTTACTGGACAGGACAGAACACTGAAGCTTTCTTT. This encodes CASSYWTGQNTEAFF.

The V and J genes are TRBV11-1 and TRBJ2-1; TRBD1 matches at 8 bases. The J segment lost 4 bases and the V segment lost 2 bases, leaving 7 bases of the junction unmatched. The CDR3 contains 16 residues. The germline V gene encodes CDR1 SGHAT and CDR2 FQDESV (reference sequence). For the CDR3, the DNA is TGTGCCAGCAGCTTACGGGTCCAGGGGGCGTACAATGAGCAGTTCTTC. This translates into CASSLRVQGAYNEQFF.

This chain uses TRBV19 with TRBJ1-1; 7 bases line up with TRBD1. There are 15 residues in the CDR3. Losses at the gene ends were 5 bases for V and 0 bases for J; bases not matched to a gene: 6. Germline V gene data show CDR1 as LNHDA and CDR2 as SQIVND (reference sequence). DNA for the CDR3: TGTGCCAGTAGTTCCGGGACAGTATTGAACACTGAAGCTTTCTTT. The encoded protein is CASSSGTVLNTEAFF.

The rearrangement joins TRBV19 to TRBJ2-1; 13 bases agree with TRBD2. Looked up from germline, CDR1 is LNHDA and CDR2 is SQIVND (reference sequence). J gave up 5 bases and V 9 bases, and 7 bases lay outside the gene matches. This CDR3 comprises 15 residues. The chain's CDR3 is CASRTSGRADNEQFF. Written as DNA, the CDR3 is TGTGCCAGCAGGACTAGCGGGAGAGCCGACAATGAGCAGTTCTTC.

This chain joins TRBV11-2 and TRBJ2-1, with 8 nucleotides matching TRBD2. The V gene end was trimmed by 5 bases and the J gene end by 2 bases; junction bases not matched to a gene: 11. The germline V gene encodes CDR1 SGHAT and CDR2 FQNNGV. The CDR3 runs to 17 residues. The CDR3 nucleotides are TGTGCCAGCAGCCCCGGGGGAGCGGGGGCAACCTACAATGAGCAGTTCTTC. This translates into CASSPGGAGATYNEQFF. Complete variable domain (other parts from reference TRBV11-2 and TRBJ2-1): EAGVAQSPRYKIIEKRQSVAFWCNPISGHATLYWYQQILGQGPKLLIQFQNNGVVDDSQLPKDRFSAERLKGVDSTLKIQPAKLEDSAVYLCASSPGGAGATYNEQFFGPGTRLTVL.

The V and J genes are TRBV7-9 and TRBJ1-2; 8 nucleotides agree with TRBD1. The V segment lost 2 bases and the J segment 3 bases; nucleotides outside the gene matches: 8. The CDR3 is made up of 16 amino acids. The V gene's germline CDR1 is SEHNR and CDR2 FQNEAQ (reference sequence). CDR3 region: CASSLFQGASHYGYTF. The CDR3 nucleotides read TGTGCCAGCAGCTTATTTCAGGGGGCGAGTCACTATGGCTACACCTTC.

The CDR3 coding sequence is TGTGCCAGCAGCCACCGTGCGGGAAGATCTAATGAGCAGTTCTTC. Its protein product is CASSHRAGRSNEQFF. The chain uses TRBV3-1 (or the pseudogene TRBV3-2) and TRBJ2-1; weak D call: TRBD2 (6 bases). Trimming removed 3 bases at V and 7 bases at J, with 16 bases between. The CDR3 has 15 residues. CDR1 is LGHDT, CDR2 YNNKEL, per germline (reference sequence).

V usage is TRBV28 and J usage is TRBJ1-5; TRBD1 matches 7 bases. CDR1 is MDHEN, CDR2 SYDVKM, per germline. The CDR3 consists of 15 residues. V was clipped by 6 bases and J by 9 bases; unmatched bases: 14. CDR3 region: CASSLGDRDIRPQHF. CDR3 DNA: TGTGCCAGCAGCCTTGGAGACAGGGACATCAGGCCCCAGCATTTT. Together with reference TRBV28 and TRBJ1-5, the CDR3 gives the full variable domain: DVKVTQSSRYLVKRTGEKVFLECVQDMDHENMFWYRQDPGLGLRLIYFSYDVKMKEKGDIPEGYSVSREKKERFSLILESASTNQTSMYLCASSLGDRDIRPQHFGDGTRLSIL.

The chain has TRBV19 and TRBJ1-1; D may be TRBD1 (5 bases). Trimming pared 0 bases from V and 10 bases from J, leaving 12 bases between. Germline CDR1 is LNHDA and CDR2 is SQIVND (reference sequence). CDR3 size: 13 residues. The CDR3 region has the DNA TGTGCCAGTAGTATAGACTCAGGGAACCGAGCTTTCTTT. The encoded protein is CASSIDSGNRAFF.

The rearrangement links TRBV18 to TRBJ2-1; 10 bases match TRBD1. V lost 6 bases to trimming and J lost 7 bases; unmatched junction nucleotides: 9. The CDR3 totals 15 residues. Germline V lookup: CDR1 KGHSH, CDR2 LQKENI. The CDR3 sequence: CASSPGQGSLNEQFF. The CDR3 DNA reads as TGTGCCAGCTCGCCGGGACAGGGGTCCCTAAATGAGCAGTTCTTC.

This rearrangement joins TRBV30 to TRBJ2-7, with D possibly matching TRBD1 (6 bases). The CDR3 runs to 13 residues. Deletions cut 3 bases from V and 2 bases from J, with 11 bases between. Germline lookup yields CDR1 GTSNPN and CDR2 SVGIG (reference sequence). CDR3 loop: CAWRKPGAYEQYF. The CDR3 DNA sequence: TGTGCCTGGAGAAAGCCAGGGGCCTACGAGCAGTACTTC.

The CDR3 region is CASSPNRVYNEQFF. The CDR3 DNA sequence: TGCGCCAGCAGTCCTAACAGGGTTTACAATGAGCAGTTCTTC. The V call is TRBV4-3, the J call TRBJ2-1, with D perhaps matching TRBD1 (6 bases). The germline CDR1 and CDR2 sequences are LGHNA and YSLEER. With 6 bases removed from V and 4 bases from J, the gap between germline ends came to 13 bases. The CDR3 totals 14 residues.

This sequence joins TRBV25-1 and TRBJ1-1, with a tentative D call TRBD1 (5 bases). Trimming took 6 bases from V and 7 from J, leaving 12 bases between them. CDR1 is MGHDK, CDR2 SYGVNS, per germline. CDR3 length: 12 residues. CDR3 in DNA: TGTGCCAGCAGACGACCCCAGGGTGAAGCTTTCTTT. This sequence encodes CASRRPQGEAFF.

This chain links TRBV9 with TRBJ1-1; TRBD1 matches 8 bases. In germline, CDR1 is SGDLS, CDR2 YYNGEE. This CDR3 has 15 amino acids. J gave up 5 bases and V 0 bases, and 6 bases lay outside the gene matches. CDR3 region: CASSVGAQGETEAFF. The CDR3 bases are TGTGCCAGCAGCGTAGGGGCACAGGGGGAAACTGAAGCTTTCTTT. Drawing the rest from reference TRBV9 and TRBJ1-1, the complete variable domain is DSGVTQTPKHLITATGQRVTLRCSPRSGDLSVYWYQQSLDQGLQFLIQYYNGEERAKGNILERFSAQQFPDLHSELNLSSLELGDSALYFCASSVGAQGETEAFFGQGTRLTVV.